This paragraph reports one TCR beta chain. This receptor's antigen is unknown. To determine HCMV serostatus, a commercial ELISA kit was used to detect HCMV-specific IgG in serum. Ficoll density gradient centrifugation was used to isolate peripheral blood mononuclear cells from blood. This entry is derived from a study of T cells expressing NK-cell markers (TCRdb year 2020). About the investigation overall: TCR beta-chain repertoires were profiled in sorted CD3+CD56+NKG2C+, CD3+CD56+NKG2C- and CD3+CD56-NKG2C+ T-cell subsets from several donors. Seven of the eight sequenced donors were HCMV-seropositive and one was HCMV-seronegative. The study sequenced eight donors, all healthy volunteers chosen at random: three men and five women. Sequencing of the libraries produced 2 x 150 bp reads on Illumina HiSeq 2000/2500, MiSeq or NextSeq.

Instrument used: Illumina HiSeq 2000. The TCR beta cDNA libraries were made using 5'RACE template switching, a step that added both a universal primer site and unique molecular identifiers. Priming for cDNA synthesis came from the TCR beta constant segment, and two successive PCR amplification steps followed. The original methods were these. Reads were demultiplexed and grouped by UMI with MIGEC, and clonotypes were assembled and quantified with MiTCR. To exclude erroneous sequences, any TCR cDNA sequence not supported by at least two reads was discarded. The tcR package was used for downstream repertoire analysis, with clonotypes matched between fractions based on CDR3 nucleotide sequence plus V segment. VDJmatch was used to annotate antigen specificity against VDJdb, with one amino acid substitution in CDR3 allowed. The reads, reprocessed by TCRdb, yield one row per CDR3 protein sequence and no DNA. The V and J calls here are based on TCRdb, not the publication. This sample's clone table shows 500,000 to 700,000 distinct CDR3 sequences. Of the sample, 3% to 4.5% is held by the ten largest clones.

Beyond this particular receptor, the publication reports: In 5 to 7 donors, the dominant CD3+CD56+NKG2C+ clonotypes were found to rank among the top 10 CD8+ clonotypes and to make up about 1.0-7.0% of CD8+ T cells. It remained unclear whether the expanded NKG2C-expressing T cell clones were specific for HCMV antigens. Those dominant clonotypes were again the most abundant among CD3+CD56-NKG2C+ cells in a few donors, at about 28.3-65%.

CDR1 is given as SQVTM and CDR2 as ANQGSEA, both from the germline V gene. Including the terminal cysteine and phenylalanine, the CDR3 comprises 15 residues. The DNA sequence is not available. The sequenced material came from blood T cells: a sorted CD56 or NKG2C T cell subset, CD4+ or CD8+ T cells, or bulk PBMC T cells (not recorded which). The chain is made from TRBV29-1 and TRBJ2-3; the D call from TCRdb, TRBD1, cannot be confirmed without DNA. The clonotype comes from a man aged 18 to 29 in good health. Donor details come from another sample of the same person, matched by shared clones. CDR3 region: CSVVMGAWSTDTQYF.